The present T cell receptor (beta chain) was sequenced within a study of blood T cell repertoires in COVID-19. Study-level background: Donors in the United States, Italy and Spain gave samples during acute or convalescent COVID-19. Sources were T cells, B-cell-depleted T cells, or PBMCs; the material itself was cDNA or gDNA.

The protocol was immunoSEQ multiplex PCR, while the TCRdb copy is restricted to in-frame clones and leaves out a portion. The table has 100,000 to 150,000 clones, around nine tenths seen once; the top ten hold around 2.2%. Seattle participants joined during active infection and were tracked over time. The sequence came from a man aged 50 to 59 with COVID-19, enrolled during active disease. The sequenced material came from peripheral blood.

As DNA, the CDR3 is TGCAGTGCTAGTCCAGGACTAGCGGGAGCTACAGATACGCAGTATTTT. It translates to CSASPGLAGATDTQYF. The V gene is TRBV20-1, the J gene TRBJ2-3; TRBD2 matches at 13 bases. Per the germline V gene, CDR1 is DFQATT and CDR2 is SNEGSKA (reference sequence). J was trimmed by 3 bases and V by 3 bases; bases with no gene match: 6. CDR3 length: 16 amino acids.